This T cell receptor beta chain was sequenced during a study of siplizumab effects on memory and regulatory T cells. CDR1 is SGHAT and CDR2 is FQNNGV in the germline V gene. CDR3 length: 16 residues. Unmatched junction bases numbered 8, after V lost 2 bases and J lost 6 bases. Method: immunoSEQ multiplex PCR; TCRdb's copy keeps in-frame clones and lacks some. The sample contains about 100,000 clones, about 94% of which appear only once. Regarding this clone: The antigen remains unidentified.

Points from the study as a whole: Reactions containing siplizumab showed mappable alloreactive CD4+ clones averaging 68.8% Treg-derived, versus roughly 25% in controls. Proliferating Tregs taken from siplizumab cultures were not shown to have a confirmed suppressive function.

This receptor was identified in a human donor in good health. The sample consisted of non-Treg CD4+ T cells sorted from blood. This rearrangement joins TRBV11-2 to TRBJ2-2; 8 nucleotides match TRBD1. The CDR3 DNA sequence: TGTGCCAGCAGCTTATCGTCAGGGGGCGGTGCCGGGGAGCTGTTTTTT. The encoded protein is CASSLSSGGGAGELFF.